This entry features one T cell receptor (beta chain) sequence. These data originate in a study of blood T cell repertoires in COVID-19. Study background: Spain, Italy and the United States supplied samples that represented acute and convalescent COVID-19. The cDNA or gDNA used as material had been derived from T cells, B-cell-depleted T cells, or PBMCs.

Per the study methods: Amplification of reference gene primers was used by the study to estimate nucleated cell counts. Repertoires were generated with immunoSEQ multiplex PCR, while TCRdb's copy carries only in-frame clones and drops some. The DNA was the basis for D and trimming; V, J and clone size are from that table. The sample yields about 180,000 clones, 80% to 90% seen once. The germline V gene has CDR1 LNHNV and CDR2 YYDKDF (reference sequence). CDR3 length equals 16 residues. Between the trimmed V and J ends, which lost 4 bases and 1 base, there was a span of 14 bases. The sample consisted of peripheral blood. This receptor was identified in a man aged 60-69 years with acute or convalescent COVID-19. This chain uses TRBV15 with TRBJ2-1; D possibly corresponds to TRBD2 (6 bases). The CDR3 sequence: CATSKGVGGSYNEQFF. CDR3 bases: TGTGCCACCAGCAAGGGTGTGGGAGGTTCCTACAATGAGCAGTTCTTC.